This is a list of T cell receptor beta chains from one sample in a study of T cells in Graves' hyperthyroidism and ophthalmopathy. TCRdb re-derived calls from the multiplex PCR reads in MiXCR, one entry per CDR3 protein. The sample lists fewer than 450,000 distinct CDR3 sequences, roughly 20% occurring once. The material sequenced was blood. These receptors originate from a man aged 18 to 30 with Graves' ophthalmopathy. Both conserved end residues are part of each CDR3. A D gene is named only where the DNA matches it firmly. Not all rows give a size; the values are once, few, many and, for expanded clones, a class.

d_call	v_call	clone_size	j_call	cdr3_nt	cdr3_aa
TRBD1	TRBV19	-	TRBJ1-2	TGTGCCACAGGGGGCGGTAACTATGGCTACACCTTC	CATGGGNYGYTF
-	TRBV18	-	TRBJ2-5	TGTGCCAGCTCACCAGGGGGACCAGGGAACCAAGAGACCCAGTACTTC	CASSPGGPGNQETQYF
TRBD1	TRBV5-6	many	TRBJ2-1	TGTGCCAGCAGCTTGGGGGACAGCTCCTACAATGAGCAGTTCTTC	CASSLGDSSYNEQFF
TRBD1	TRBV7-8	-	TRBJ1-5	TGTGCCAGCAGCTTCCCAGGGGGGACCCAGCCCCAGCATTTT	CASSFPGGTQPQHF
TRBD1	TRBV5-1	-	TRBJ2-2	TGCGCCAGCAGCCTCGACAGGGGTAGAGCGAACACCGGGGAGCTGTTTTTT	CASSLDRGRANTGELFF
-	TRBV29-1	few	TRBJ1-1	TGCAGCGCCGCGGACACTGAAGCTTTCTTT	CSAADTEAFF
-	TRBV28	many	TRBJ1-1	TGTGCCAGCAGTCCCCAGACAGGAGTTAACACTGAAGCTTTCTTT	CASSPQTGVNTEAFF
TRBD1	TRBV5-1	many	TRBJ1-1	TGCGCCAGCAGCTCGGGACAGGGTGGCTCTGAAGCTTTCTTT	CASSSGQGGSEAFF
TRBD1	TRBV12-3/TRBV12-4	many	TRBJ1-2	TGTGCCAGCACCGACGGGACAGGGGGCAGCTATGGCTACACCTTC	CASTDGTGGSYGYTF
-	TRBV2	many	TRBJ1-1	TGTGCCAGCAGAATCGCCGGGACATCGAACACTGAAGCTTTCTTT	CASRIAGTSNTEAFF
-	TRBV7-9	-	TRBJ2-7	TGTGCCAGCAGCTTCGGACGGGACGTTTACGAGCAGTACTTC	CASSFGRDVYEQYF
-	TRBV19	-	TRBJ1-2	TGTGCCAGTAGGTTGTTGGGATATGGCTACACCTTC	CASRLLGYGYTF
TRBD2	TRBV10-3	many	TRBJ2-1	TGTGCCATCAGTGCCCAGACTAGCGGGGGGGCGCCTGAGCAGTTCTTC	CAISAQTSGGAPEQFF
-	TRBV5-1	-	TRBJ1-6	TGCGCCAGCAGCTTGGAGGGGTCACCCCTCCACTTT	CASSLEGSPLHF
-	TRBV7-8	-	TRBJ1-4	TGTGCCAGCAGCTTACAATGGGGGGCCGCGGAAAAACTGTTTTTT	CASSLQWGAAEKLFF
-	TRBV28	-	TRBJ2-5	TGTGCCAGCAGCAGTGGGGCCGTGTGGGGAGAGACCCAGTACTTC	CASSSGAVWGETQYF
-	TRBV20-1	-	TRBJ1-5	TGCAGCTCCGGGACCTCCTATCAGCCCCAGCATTTT	CSSGTSYQPQHF
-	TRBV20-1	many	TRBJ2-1	TGCAGTGGGCCGGGACTTTCCTACAATGAGCAGTTCTTC	CSGPGLSYNEQFF
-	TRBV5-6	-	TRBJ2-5	TGTTCCAGCAGCTACCAGAGGACCCAGTACTTC	CSSSYQRTQYF
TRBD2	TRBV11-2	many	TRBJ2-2	TGTGCCAGCAGCTTTTTGCGGGGGTCCACCGGGGAGCTGTTTTTT	CASSFLRGSTGELFF
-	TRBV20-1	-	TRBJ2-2	TGCAGTGCTGGAGACGGTGGGGACGGGGAGCTGTTTTTT	CSAGDGGDGELFF
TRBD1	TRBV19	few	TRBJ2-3	TGTGCCAGTAGTACCCGGACAGGGGCAGATACGCAGTATTTT	CASSTRTGADTQYF
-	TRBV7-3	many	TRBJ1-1	TGTGCCAGCAGCGCCGACAACCTCAACACTGAAGCTTTCTTT	CASSADNLNTEAFF
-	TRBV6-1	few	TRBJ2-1	TGTGCCAGTTCAGGGACCCGGTCGGGCAATGAGCAGTTCTTC	CASSGTRSGNEQFF
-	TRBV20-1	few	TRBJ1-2	TGCAGTGTACAGGGCCATGGCTACACCTTC	CSVQGHGYTF
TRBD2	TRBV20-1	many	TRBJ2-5	TGCAGTGCTAGAGGCCAGCGGGGGACTCAAGAGACCCAGTACTTC	CSARGQRGTQETQYF
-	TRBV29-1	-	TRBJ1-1	TGCAGCGTTGAAGGGGGGGTGGGGGCTTTCACTGAAGCTTTCTTT	CSVEGGVGAFTEAFF
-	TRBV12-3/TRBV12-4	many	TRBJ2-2	TGTGCCAGCACGTTCGTTAGGCCGAACACCGGGGAGCTGTTTTTT	CASTFVRPNTGELFF